Presented here are 27 T cell receptor beta chains from one specimen sequenced in a study of CD8 T cells in Susac syndrome. Random hexamers were used to reverse transcribe about 0.5 to 1 ug of RNA. One entry per CDR3 protein, called by TCRdb with MiXCR from the immunoSEQ multiplex PCR reads. This table has approximately 140,000 distinct CDR3 sequences, roughly 95% appearing once. The sequenced sample was CD4+ T cells from PBMCs. These receptors were obtained from a human donor with multiple sclerosis.

This clonotype has only one observation. This rearrangement joins TRBV20-1 to TRBJ2-7, with 8 bases lining up with TRBD2. The V segment lost 6 bases and the J segment 3 bases; nucleotides outside the gene matches: 7. The CDR3 sequence is 13 residues long. Per the germline V gene, CDR1 is DFQATT and CDR2 is SNEGSKA (reference sequence). The CDR3 sequence: CSAALAGLYEQYF. Written as DNA, the CDR3 is TGCAGTGCAGCCTTAGCGGGGCTCTACGAGCAGTACTTC.

This clonotype was recorded only once. The chain couples TRBV3-1 to TRBJ2-2; 8 bases match TRBD1. Germline V gene data show CDR1 as LGHDT and CDR2 as YNNKEL (reference sequence). Unmatched junction bases numbered 9, after V lost 4 bases and J lost 5 bases. The CDR3 is 16 amino acids. This CDR3 is CASSLTIGQGTGELFF. The CDR3 nucleotides read TGTGCCAGCAGCCTAACTATCGGACAGGGTACCGGGGAGCTGTTTTTT. Full variable domain (missing parts from reference TRBV3-1 and TRBJ2-2): DTAVSQTPKYLVTQMGNDKSIKCEQNLGHDTMYWYKQDSKKFLKIMFSYNNKELIINETVPNRFSPKSPDKAHLNLHINSLELGDSAVYFCASSLTIGQGTGELFFGEGSRLTVL.

V is TRBV24-1 and J is TRBJ2-1; D is possibly TRBD1 (5 bases). Deletions cut 4 bases from V and 6 bases from J, with 30 bases between. The CDR3 length is 20 residues. Germline CDR1 and CDR2: KGHDR and SFDVKD. DNA for the CDR3: TGTGCCACCAGTGAGCCCGTGAAGCCGTCTTCGTTGTGGGGCTTCAATGAGCAGTTCTTC. The encoded protein is CATSEPVKPSSLWGFNEQFF.

CDR3 in amino acids: CSASWDRGHGYTF. The CDR3 DNA is TGCAGTGCTAGCTGGGACAGGGGGCATGGCTACACCTTC. J is TRBJ1-2 and V is TRBV20-1; 12 nucleotides match TRBD1. The V and J ends lost 3 bases and 6 bases, in that order; junction bases with no gene match: 2. The CDR3 is made up of 13 amino acids. Per the germline V gene, CDR1 is DFQATT and CDR2 is SNEGSKA (reference sequence).

This chain joins TRBV3-1 and TRBJ2-5; 9 nucleotides match TRBD2. Germline V gene data show CDR1 as LGHDT and CDR2 as YNNKEL (reference sequence). The CDR3 is made up of 15 amino acids. Losses at the gene ends were 4 bases for V and 3 bases for J; bases not matched to a gene: 6. The CDR3 DNA is TGTGCCAGCAGCCTTAATAGCGGGGGAAAAGAGACCCAGTACTTC. As protein: CASSLNSGGKETQYF.

V usage is TRBV28 and J usage is TRBJ2-1, with 9 bases fitting TRBD2. Trimming removed 3 bases from V and 3 bases from J; junction bases left unmatched: 6. The germline gives CDR1 MDHEN, CDR2 SYDVKM. This CDR3 is 16 amino acids long. CDR3 region: CASSFHSGGDYNEQFF. The DNA of the CDR3 is TGTGCCAGCAGTTTCCATAGCGGGGGAGACTACAATGAGCAGTTCTTC.

The V call is TRBV6-6, the J call TRBJ2-3, with 7 bases fitting TRBD2. CDR1 is MNHNY and CDR2 is SVGAGI in the germline V gene (reference sequence). V gave up 2 bases and J gave up 2 bases; unmatched junction bases: 4. This CDR3 has 15 residues. The CDR3 coding sequence is TGTGCCAGCAGTTACAGGGGACTATTCACAGATACGCAGTATTTT. Amino acid sequence: CASSYRGLFTDTQYF.

In this sample, this clonotype turned up once. The CDR3 DNA reads TGCAGTGCTCTCTCGGCTAGCGGCACCTACGAGCAGTACTTC. This translates into CSALSASGTYEQYF. This chain connects TRBV20-1 to TRBJ2-7; TRBD2 matches 7 bases. V trimming: 5 bases; J trimming: 2 bases; junction bases outside the gene matches: 9. From germline, CDR1 is DFQATT and CDR2 SNEGSKA (reference sequence). The CDR3 is 14 residues long.

The chain uses TRBV2 and TRBJ2-2; D call uncertain. The CDR3 is 15 amino acids. Trimming stripped 2 bases from V and 4 bases from J, with 11 bases between. Germline lookup yields CDR1 SNHLY and CDR2 FYNNEI. CDR3 sequence reads: CASSEIRPTTGELFF. CDR3 nucleotides: TGTGCCAGCAGTGAAATCCGTCCCACCACCGGGGAGCTGTTTTTT.

J is TRBJ1-3 and V is TRBV29-1; weak D call: TRBD1 (5 bases). CDR3 length equals 15 residues. With 0 bases removed from V and 2 bases from J, the gap between germline ends came to 11 bases. Germline CDR1 and CDR2: SQVTM and ANQGSEA. The CDR3 DNA reads TGCAGCGTTGAAGATAGGGGCAGGGCTGGAAACACCATATATTTT. Amino acid sequence: CSVEDRGRAGNTIYF.

The CDR3 coding sequence is TGCAGTGCTAGACCGGGAGGGGGGAACACTGAAGCTTTCTTT. Its protein product is CSARPGGGNTEAFF. This chain connects TRBV20-1 to TRBJ1-1, with D possibly matching TRBD1 (6 bases). The CDR3 has 14 amino acids. V lost 2 bases and J 1 base, leaving 11 bases between the germline ends. Germline CDR1 DFQATT, CDR2 SNEGSKA (reference sequence).

The chain joins TRBV9 to TRBJ2-7; TRBD1 matches 7 bases. The J segment lost 0 bases and the V segment lost 4 bases, leaving 4 bases of the junction unmatched. The CDR3 runs 14 residues. The germline CDR1 and CDR2 sequences are SGDLS and YYNGEE. CDR3 sequence reads: CASSRGQISYEQYF. As DNA, the CDR3 is TGTGCCAGCAGCCGGGGACAGATCTCCTACGAGCAGTACTTC.

This clonotype was picked up one time. J is TRBJ1-2 and V is TRBV9; possible D gene TRBD1, 6 bases. The CDR3 covers 15 residues. V was shortened by 4 bases and J by 9 bases, with 22 bases between the two germline ends. CDR1 SGDLS and CDR2 YYNGEE come from the germline V gene. The CDR3 DNA is TGTGCCAGCAGCCCCCTTGGGGGCCAGGGTCCGCGCTACACCTTC. Its protein product is CASSPLGGQGPRYTF.

The rearrangement links TRBV3-1 to TRBJ2-7; 8 bases fit TRBD1. This CDR3 is 13 amino acids long. V lost 4 bases and J lost 6; bases outside the gene matches: 5. Germline V gives CDR1 LGHDT, CDR2 YNNKEL (reference sequence). The CDR3 DNA reads TGTGCCAGCAGCCTGACAGGGGTTAGCGAGCAGTACTTC. Residues: CASSLTGVSEQYF.

The chain joins TRBV5-1 to TRBJ2-3; 7 nucleotides agree with TRBD1. The V segment lost 7 bases and the J segment 4 bases; nucleotides outside the gene matches: 6. The germline gives CDR1 SGHRS, CDR2 YFSETQ. The CDR3 is made up of 13 amino acids. The CDR3 here is CASDRVSPDTQYF. CDR3 nucleotide sequence: TGCGCCAGCGACAGGGTCAGTCCAGATACGCAGTATTTT.

This chain uses TRBV5-1 with TRBJ2-7; D may match TRBD1 or TRBD2 (5 bases each). The CDR3 runs 15 residues. CDR1 is SGHRS and CDR2 is YFSETQ in the germline V gene. The V and J ends lost 2 bases and 3 bases respectively, with 15 bases between them. CDR3 bases: TGCGCCAGCAGCTTTAACTCGGGACGGGACTACGAGCAGTACTTC. Protein sequence: CASSFNSGRDYEQYF.

The rearrangement links TRBV20-1 to TRBJ2-1; 10 bases agree with TRBD2. CDR1 and CDR2 from the germline V gene are DFQATT and SNEGSKA (reference sequence). CDR3 size: 15 residues. Unmatched junction bases numbered 12, after V lost 7 bases and J lost 6 bases. The CDR3 is CSVTPSGRAVNEQFF. As DNA, the CDR3 is TGCAGTGTCACACCGAGCGGGAGGGCCGTCAATGAGCAGTTCTTC.

The chain uses TRBV14 and TRBJ2-2; D is perhaps TRBD1 or TRBD2 (6 bases each). Trimming shortened V by 3 bases and J by 5 bases, and 16 bases separated the two germline ends. In germline, CDR1 is SGHDN, CDR2 FVKESK. CDR3 length: 16 residues. The CDR3 spells CASSQVTGGRTGELFF. DNA for the CDR3: TGTGCCAGCAGCCAGGTTACCGGGGGCAGAACCGGGGAGCTGTTTTTT.

The chain links TRBV6-1 to TRBJ2-1; 8 nucleotides line up with TRBD2. Germline CDR1 reads MNHNS; CDR2 reads SASEGT. The CDR3 totals 16 residues. J gave up 14 bases and V 7 bases, and 22 bases lay outside the gene matches. The CDR3, as DNA: TGTGCCAGCAACCACCGCGGAGGACTAGCTATCGGTCGGAAGTTCTTC. It is translated as CASNHRGGLAIGRKFF.

This clonotype came up once. The rearrangement joins TRBV30 to TRBJ2-1; the D gene is possibly TRBD1 (6 bases). The V gene lost 8 bases and the J gene lost 13 bases, with 18 bases spanning the gap. The CDR3 is 11 residues long. Per the germline V gene, CDR1 is GTSNPN and CDR2 is SVGIG (reference sequence). The CDR3 nucleotides read TGTGCCGGGACACTAGGCGTGGGACAGTTCTTC. It specifies CAGTLGVGQFF.

The chain couples TRBV19 to TRBJ1-6, with TRBD1 matching over 7 bases. The CDR3 sequence is 14 residues long. CDR1 and CDR2 from the germline V gene are LNHDA and SQIVND (reference sequence). V trimming: 6 bases; J trimming: 7 bases; junction bases outside the gene matches: 6. CDR3 sequence reads: CASSKGARNSPLHF. CDR3 coding DNA: TGTGCCAGTAGCAAGGGGGCGCGGAATTCACCCCTCCACTTT.

This clonotype was counted only a few times. The J gene is TRBJ1-1, the V gene TRBV6-2 or TRBV6-3; unclear D gene. Per the germline V gene, CDR1 is MNHEY and CDR2 is SVGEGT. CDR3 length: 12 residues. Trimming left V 1 base short and J 8 bases short, with 8 bases between. The chain's CDR3 is CASSYWAREAFF. CDR3 nucleotides: TGTGCCAGCAGTTACTGGGCCCGGGAAGCTTTCTTT.

The V and J genes are TRBV9 and TRBJ2-1, with D possibly matching TRBD1 (5 bases). The CDR3 extends over 15 amino acids. The V gene lost 0 bases and the J gene lost 3 bases, with 10 bases spanning the gap. Germline values: CDR1 SGDLS, CDR2 YYNGEE. The DNA for the CDR3 is TGTGCCAGCAGCGTAGGGACACTCAACTACAATGAGCAGTTCTTC. It yields the protein CASSVGTLNYNEQFF.

This chain links TRBV29-1 with TRBJ2-1, with TRBD1 matching over 7 bases. CDR1 SQVTM and CDR2 ANQGSEA come from the germline V gene. With V trimmed by 4 bases and J by 0 bases, 0 bases remained unmatched. CDR3 length equals 13 residues. This chain's CDR3 is CSVGQGSYNEQFF. Written as DNA, the CDR3 is TGCAGCGTTGGACAGGGCTCCTACAATGAGCAGTTCTTC.

The V call is TRBV28, the J call TRBJ2-7; TRBD2 is a possible D gene (6 bases). The length of the CDR3 is 11 residues. The V end was cut by 7 bases, the J end by 7 bases, with 11 bases between. Germline CDR1 and CDR2: MDHEN and SYDVKM. The CDR3 nucleotides are TGTGCCAGCAACAAAGCGGGTGAGCAGTACTTC. It encodes CASNKAGEQYF.

This chain uses TRBV4-3 with TRBJ1-2, with no clear D. The CDR3 has 14 amino acids. Germline V gene lookup returns CDR1 LGHNA and CDR2 YSLEER. Trimming removed 0 bases from V and 8 bases from J, with 13 bases in between. CDR3 loop: CASSQDESVGGYTF. As DNA, the CDR3 is TGCGCCAGCAGCCAAGATGAGTCAGTCGGCGGCTACACCTTC.

The V call is TRBV12-3 or TRBV12-4, the J call TRBJ2-3, with TRBD2 matching over 7 bases. The CDR3 extends over 15 amino acids. V lost 0 bases and J lost 4; bases outside the gene matches: 4. The CDR3 DNA reads as TGTGCCAGCAGTTTAGCGGGGGGGATTCCAGATACGCAGTATTTT. Its protein product is CASSLAGGIPDTQYF.